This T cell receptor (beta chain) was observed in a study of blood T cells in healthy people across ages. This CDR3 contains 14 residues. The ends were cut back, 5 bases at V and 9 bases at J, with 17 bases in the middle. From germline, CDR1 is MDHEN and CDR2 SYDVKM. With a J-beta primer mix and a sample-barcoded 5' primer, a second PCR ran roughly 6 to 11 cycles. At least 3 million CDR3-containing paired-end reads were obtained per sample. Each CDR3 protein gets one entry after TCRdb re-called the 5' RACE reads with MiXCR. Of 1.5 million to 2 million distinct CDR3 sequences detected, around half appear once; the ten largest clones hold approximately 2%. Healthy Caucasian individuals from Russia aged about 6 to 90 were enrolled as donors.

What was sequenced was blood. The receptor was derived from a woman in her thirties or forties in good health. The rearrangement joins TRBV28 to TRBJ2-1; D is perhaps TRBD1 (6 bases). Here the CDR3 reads CASSPPDRFSEQFF. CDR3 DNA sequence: TGTGCCAGCAGTCCCCCAGACAGGTTTAGTGAGCAGTTCTTC.